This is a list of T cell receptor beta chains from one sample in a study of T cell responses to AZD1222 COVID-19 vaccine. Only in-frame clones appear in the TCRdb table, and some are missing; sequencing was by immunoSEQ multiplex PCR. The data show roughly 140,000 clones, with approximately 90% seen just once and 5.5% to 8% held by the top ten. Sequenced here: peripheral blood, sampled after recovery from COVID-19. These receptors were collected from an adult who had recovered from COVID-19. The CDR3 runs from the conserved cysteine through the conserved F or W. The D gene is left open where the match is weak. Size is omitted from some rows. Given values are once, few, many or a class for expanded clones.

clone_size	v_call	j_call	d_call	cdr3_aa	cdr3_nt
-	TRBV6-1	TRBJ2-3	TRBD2	CASSEGFKSGRTLSTDTQYF	TGTGCCAGCAGTGAGGGTTTTAAAAGCGGGAGGACCCTTAGCACAGATACGCAGTATTTT
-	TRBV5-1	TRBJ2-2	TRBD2	CASSFTGGGGTGELFF	TGCGCCAGCAGCTTCACCGGCGGGGGAGGCACCGGGGAGCTGTTTTTT
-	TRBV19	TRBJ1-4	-	CASSGPSYQKLFF	TGTGCCAGTAGTGGACCTTCCTATCAAAAACTGTTTTTT
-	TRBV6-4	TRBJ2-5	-	CASSDAKPLSREYF	TGTGCCAGCAGTGACGCAAAGCCCCTATCCCGTGAGTACTTC
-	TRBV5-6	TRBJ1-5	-	CASSLGQASNQPQHF	TGTGCCAGCAGCCTCGGTCAGGCATCGAATCAGCCCCAGCATTTT
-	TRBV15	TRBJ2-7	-	CATSRDPSAGEQYF	TGTGCCACCAGCAGAGATCCTAGCGCGGGGGAGCAGTACTTC
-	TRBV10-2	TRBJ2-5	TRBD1	CASSSTGGTQTQYF	TGCGCCAGCAGTAGTACAGGGGGAACCCAGACCCAGTACTTC
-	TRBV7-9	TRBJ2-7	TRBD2	CASSLPRGGQGTYEQYF	TGTGCCAGCAGCTTACCTCGGGGAGGGCAAGGCACCTACGAGCAGTACTTC
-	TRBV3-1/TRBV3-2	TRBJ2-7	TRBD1	CASSRVGTGNSYEQYF	TGTGCCAGCAGTCGGGTCGGGACAGGGAATTCCTACGAGCAGTACTTC
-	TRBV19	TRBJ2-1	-	CVDCYNEQFF	TGTGTAGACTGCTACAATGAGCAGTTCTTC
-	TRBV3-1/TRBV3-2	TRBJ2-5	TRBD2	CASSPYTGGGKTQYF	TGTGCCAGCAGCCCCTATACCGGCGGGGGAAAGACCCAGTACTTC
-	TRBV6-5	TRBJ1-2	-	CASSYSTVGRPYGYTF	TGTGCCAGCAGTTACTCGACGGTGGGGCGTCCATATGGCTACACCTTC
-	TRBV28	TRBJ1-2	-	CASSPRVTGYYGYTF	TGTGCCAGCAGCCCAAGGGTGACAGGCTACTATGGCTACACCTTC
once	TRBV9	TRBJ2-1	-	CASSVENEQFF	TGTGCCAGCAGCGTAGAGAATGAGCAGTTCTTC
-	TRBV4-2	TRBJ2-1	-	CASSQDEQGGGNEQFF	TGTGCCAGCAGCCAAGATGAGCAGGGTGGGGGCAATGAGCAGTTCTTC
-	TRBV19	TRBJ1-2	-	CASSIAGSAYGYTF	TGTGCCAGTAGTATAGCAGGCTCAGCCTATGGCTACACCTTC
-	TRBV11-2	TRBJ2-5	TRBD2	CASSDRIAGAGETQYF	TGTGCCAGCAGCGACCGAATAGCGGGAGCGGGAGAGACCCAGTACTTC
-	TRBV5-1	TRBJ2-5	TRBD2	CASSLGSGEETQYF	TGCGCCAGCAGCTTGGGTAGCGGGGAAGAGACCCAGTACTTC
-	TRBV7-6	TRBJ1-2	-	CASSLVSGVASSGGYTF	TGTGCCAGCAGCTTAGTGTCAGGGGTAGCTTCATCGGGAGGCTACACCTTC
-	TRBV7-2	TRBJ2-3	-	CASSSDIFTDTQYF	TGTGCCAGCAGTTCGGACATCTTCACAGATACGCAGTATTTT
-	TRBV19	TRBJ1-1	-	CASHPILGGVTEAFF	TGTGCCAGCCACCCCATTCTAGGTGGAGTCACTGAAGCTTTCTTT
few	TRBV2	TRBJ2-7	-	CASSEDLGSSYEQYF	TGTGCCAGCAGTGAAGATCTAGGCAGCTCCTACGAGCAGTACTTC
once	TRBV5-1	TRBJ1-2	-	CASSLGEGRYGYTF	TGCGCCAGCAGCTTGGGTGAGGGGCGGTATGGCTACACCTTC
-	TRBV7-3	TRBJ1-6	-	CASSVGPTGVNSPLHF	TGTGCCAGCAGCGTCGGGCCGACGGGGGTCAATTCACCCCTCCACTTT
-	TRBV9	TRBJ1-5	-	CASSRDSNQPQHF	TGTGCCAGCTCCCGGGACAGCAATCAGCCCCAGCATTTT
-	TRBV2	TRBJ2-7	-	CASSPVSPGNEQYF	TGTGCCAGCAGCCCCGTCTCCCCTGGGAACGAGCAGTACTTC
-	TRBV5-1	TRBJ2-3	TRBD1	CASSSGQGISTDTQYF	TGCGCCAGCAGCTCGGGACAGGGGATTAGCACAGATACGCAGTATTTT
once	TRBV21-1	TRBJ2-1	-	CASSKALSGGSYNEQFF	TGTGCCAGCAGCAAAGCTTTGTCGGGAGGCTCCTACAATGAGCAGTTCTTC
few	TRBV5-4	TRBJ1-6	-	CASSFQQGYNSPLHF	TGTGCCAGCAGCTTTCAACAGGGTTATAATTCACCCCTCCACTTT
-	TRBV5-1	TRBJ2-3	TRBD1	CASSALTGTGVLDTQYF	TGCGCCAGCTCAGCACTTACCGGGACAGGGGTGTTAGATACGCAGTATTTT
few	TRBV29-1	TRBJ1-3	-	CSVMPKSGNTIYF	TGCAGCGTGATGCCTAAATCTGGAAACACCATATATTTT
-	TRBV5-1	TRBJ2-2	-	CASSLPLPAGELFF	TGCGCCAGCAGCTTGCCCCTCCCTGCCGGGGAGCTGTTTTTT
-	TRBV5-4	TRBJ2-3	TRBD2	CASSKGLAGVTDTQYF	TGTGCCAGCAGCAAGGGACTAGCGGGAGTCACAGATACGCAGTATTTT
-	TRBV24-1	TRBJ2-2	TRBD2	CATSDIGGEDLTGELFF	TGTGCCACCAGTGATATCGGGGGGGAAGACCTCACCGGGGAGCTGTTTTTT
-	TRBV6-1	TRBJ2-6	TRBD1	CASSGGQVLSGANVLTF	TGTGCCAGCAGTGGGGGACAGGTCCTCTCTGGGGCCAACGTCCTGACTTTC
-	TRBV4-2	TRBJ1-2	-	CASSQDAGRDYGYTF	TGTGCCAGCAGCCAAGATGCAGGCAGGGACTATGGCTACACCTTC
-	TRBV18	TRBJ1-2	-	CASSPDTLPNYGYTF	TGTGCCAGCTCACCGGACACTCTACCTAACTATGGCTACACCTTC
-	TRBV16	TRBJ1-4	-	CASSLSRGNNEKLFF	TGTGCCAGCAGCCTTAGCCGGGGGAATAATGAAAAACTGTTTTTT
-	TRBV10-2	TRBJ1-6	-	CASSYRSSYNSPLHF	TGCGCCAGCAGCTACAGGAGCTCCTATAATTCACCCCTCCACTTT
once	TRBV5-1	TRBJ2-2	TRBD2	CASSLLGGTNTGELFF	TGCGCCAGCAGCTTGTTGGGGGGGACGAACACCGGGGAGCTGTTTTTT
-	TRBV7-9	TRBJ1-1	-	CASSRHREGGTEAFF	TGTGCCAGCAGCAGACACAGGGAAGGAGGCACTGAAGCTTTCTTT
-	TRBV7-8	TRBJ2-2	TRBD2	CASSSGRTSEAGELFF	TGTGCCAGCAGCTCCGGACGGACTAGCGAAGCCGGGGAGCTGTTTTTT
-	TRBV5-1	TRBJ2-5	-	CASSFLGGETQYF	TGCGCCAGCAGCTTCTTAGGGGGAGAGACCCAGTACTTC
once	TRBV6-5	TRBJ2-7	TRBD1	CASRMDRGYHEQYF	TGTGCCAGCAGAATGGACAGGGGATACCACGAGCAGTACTTC
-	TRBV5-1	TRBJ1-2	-	CASSFGYGGTYGYTF	TGCGCCAGCAGCTTCGGGTACGGGGGCACCTATGGCTACACCTTC
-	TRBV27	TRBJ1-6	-	CASSFFGTNSPLHF	TGTGCCAGCAGTTTCTTCGGGACTAATTCACCCCTCCACTTT
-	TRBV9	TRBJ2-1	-	CASSALARTLYNEQFF	TGTGCCAGCAGCGCCCTGGCCCGGACCCTTTACAATGAGCAGTTCTTC
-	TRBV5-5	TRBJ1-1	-	CASSLSLLDRVNTEAFF	TGTGCCAGCAGCTTGAGCTTGTTGGATCGGGTGAACACTGAAGCTTTCTTT
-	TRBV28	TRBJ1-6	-	CASSPRGVGLVSPLHF	TGTGCCAGCAGCCCCCGGGGTGTAGGGCTCGTTTCACCCCTCCACTTT
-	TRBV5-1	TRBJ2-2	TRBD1	CASSLQPGQGTGELFF	TGCGCCAGCAGCTTACAACCGGGACAGGGAACCGGGGAGCTGTTTTTT
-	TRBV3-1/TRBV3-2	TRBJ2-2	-	CASSQVGAGTGELFF	TGTGCCAGCAGCCAAGTGGGGGCCGGAACCGGGGAGCTGTTTTTT
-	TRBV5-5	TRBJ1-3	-	CASSSGPGRDGNTIYF	TGTGCCAGCAGCTCGGGGCCCGGCAGGGATGGAAACACCATATATTTT
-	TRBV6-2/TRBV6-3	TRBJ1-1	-	CASSYIVNTEAFF	TGTGCCAGCAGTTACATAGTGAACACTGAAGCTTTCTTT
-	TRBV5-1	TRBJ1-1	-	CASSPRGGGRTEAFF	TGCGCCAGCAGCCCGCGTGGAGGAGGGAGGACTGAAGCTTTCTTT